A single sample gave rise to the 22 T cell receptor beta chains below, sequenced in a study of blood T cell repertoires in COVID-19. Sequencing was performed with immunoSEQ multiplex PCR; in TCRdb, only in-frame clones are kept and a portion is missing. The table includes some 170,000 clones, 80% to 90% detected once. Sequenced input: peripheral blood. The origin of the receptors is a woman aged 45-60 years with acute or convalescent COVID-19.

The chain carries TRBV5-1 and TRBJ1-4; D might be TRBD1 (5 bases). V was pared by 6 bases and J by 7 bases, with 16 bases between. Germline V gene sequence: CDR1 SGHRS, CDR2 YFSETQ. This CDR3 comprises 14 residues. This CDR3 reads CASKGGTGGEKLFF. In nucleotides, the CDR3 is TGCGCCAGCAAGGGTGGGACCGGGGGTGAAAAACTGTTTTTT.

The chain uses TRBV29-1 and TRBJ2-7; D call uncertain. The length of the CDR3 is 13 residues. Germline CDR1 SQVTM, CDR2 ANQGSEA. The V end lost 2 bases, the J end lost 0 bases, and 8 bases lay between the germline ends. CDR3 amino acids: CSVETVGSYEQYF. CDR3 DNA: TGCAGCGTTGAAACCGTCGGCTCCTACGAGCAGTACTTC.

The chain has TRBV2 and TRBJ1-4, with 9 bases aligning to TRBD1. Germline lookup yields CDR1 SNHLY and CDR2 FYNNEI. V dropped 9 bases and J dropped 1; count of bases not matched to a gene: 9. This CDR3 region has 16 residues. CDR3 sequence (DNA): TGTGCCAGTTCCGAACAGGGGGCGCTAACTAATGAAAAACTGTTTTTT. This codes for CASSEQGALTNEKLFF.

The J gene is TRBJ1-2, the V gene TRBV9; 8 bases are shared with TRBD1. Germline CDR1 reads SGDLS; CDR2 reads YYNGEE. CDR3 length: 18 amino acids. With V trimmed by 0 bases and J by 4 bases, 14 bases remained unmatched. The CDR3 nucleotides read TGTGCCAGCAGCGTAGGGGAAGACAGGGGCCCTCGCTTCTATGGCTACACCTTC. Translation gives CASSVGEDRGPRFYGYTF.

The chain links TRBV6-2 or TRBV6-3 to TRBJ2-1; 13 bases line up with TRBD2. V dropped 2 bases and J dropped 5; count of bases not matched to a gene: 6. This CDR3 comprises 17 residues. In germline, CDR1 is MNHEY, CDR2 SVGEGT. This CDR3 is CASSYTSGGARHNEQFF. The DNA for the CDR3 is TGTGCCAGCAGTTACACTAGCGGGGGGGCACGCCACAATGAGCAGTTCTTC.

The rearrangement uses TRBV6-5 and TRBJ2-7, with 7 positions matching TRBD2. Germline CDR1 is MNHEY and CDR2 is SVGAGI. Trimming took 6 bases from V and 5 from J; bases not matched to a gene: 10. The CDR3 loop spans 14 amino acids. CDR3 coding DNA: TGTGCCAGCAGACCAGGACTAGTTGTCGACGAGCAGTACTTC. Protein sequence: CASRPGLVVDEQYF.

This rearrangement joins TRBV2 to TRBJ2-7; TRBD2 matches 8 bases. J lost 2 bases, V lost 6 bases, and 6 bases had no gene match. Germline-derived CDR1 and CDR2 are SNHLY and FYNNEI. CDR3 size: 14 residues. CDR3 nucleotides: TGTGCCAGCAGCGTAACTAGCGGAACCTACGAGCAGTACTTC. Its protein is CASSVTSGTYEQYF. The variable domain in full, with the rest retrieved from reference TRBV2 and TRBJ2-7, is EPEVTQTPSHQVTQMGQEVILRCVPISNHLYFYWYRQILGQKVEFLVSFYNNEISEKSEIFDDQFSVERPDGSNFTLKIRSTKLEDSAMYFCASSVTSGTYEQYFGPGTRLTVT.

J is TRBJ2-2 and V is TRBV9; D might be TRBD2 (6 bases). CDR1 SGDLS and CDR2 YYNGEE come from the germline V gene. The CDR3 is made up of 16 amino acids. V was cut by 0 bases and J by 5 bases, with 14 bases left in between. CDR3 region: CASSVVVGGGTGELFF. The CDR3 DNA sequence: TGTGCCAGCAGCGTAGTTGTGGGAGGCGGAACCGGGGAGCTGTTTTTT. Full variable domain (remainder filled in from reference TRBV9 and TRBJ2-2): DSGVTQTPKHLITATGQRVTLRCSPRSGDLSVYWYQQSLDQGLQFLIQYYNGEERAKGNILERFSAQQFPDLHSELNLSSLELGDSALYFCASSVVVGGGTGELFFGEGSRLTVL.

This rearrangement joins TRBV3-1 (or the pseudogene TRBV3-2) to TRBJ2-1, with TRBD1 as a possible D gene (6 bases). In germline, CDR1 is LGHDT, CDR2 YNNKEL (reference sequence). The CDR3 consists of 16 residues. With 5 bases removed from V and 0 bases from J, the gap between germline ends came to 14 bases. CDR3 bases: TGTGCCAGCAGCGAGATTACAGGGAGCTCCTACAATGAGCAGTTCTTC. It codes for CASSEITGSSYNEQFF.

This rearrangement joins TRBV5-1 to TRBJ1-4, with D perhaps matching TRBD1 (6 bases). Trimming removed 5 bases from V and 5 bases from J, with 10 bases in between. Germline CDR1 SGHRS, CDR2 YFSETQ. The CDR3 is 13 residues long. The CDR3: CASREQGNEKLFF. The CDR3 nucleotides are TGCGCCAGCAGAGAGCAGGGGAATGAAAAACTGTTTTTT.

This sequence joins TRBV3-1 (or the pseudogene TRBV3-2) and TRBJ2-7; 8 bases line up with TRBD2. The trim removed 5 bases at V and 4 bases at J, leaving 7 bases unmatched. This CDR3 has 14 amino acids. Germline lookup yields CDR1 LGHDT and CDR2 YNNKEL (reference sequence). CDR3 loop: CASSYSGGQYEQYF. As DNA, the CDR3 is TGTGCCAGCAGCTACAGCGGGGGTCAGTACGAGCAGTACTTC.

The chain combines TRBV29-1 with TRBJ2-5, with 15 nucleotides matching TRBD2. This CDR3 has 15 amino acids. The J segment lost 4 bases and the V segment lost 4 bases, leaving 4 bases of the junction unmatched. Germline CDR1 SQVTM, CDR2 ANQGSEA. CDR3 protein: CSVGPGLAGGETQYF. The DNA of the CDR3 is TGCAGCGTTGGCCCGGGACTAGCGGGAGGAGAGACCCAGTACTTC.

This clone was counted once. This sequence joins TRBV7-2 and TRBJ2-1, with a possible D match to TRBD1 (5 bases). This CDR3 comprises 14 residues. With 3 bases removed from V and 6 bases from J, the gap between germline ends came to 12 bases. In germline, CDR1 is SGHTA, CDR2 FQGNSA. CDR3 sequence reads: CASSLRQLLNEQFF. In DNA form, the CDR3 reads TGTGCCAGCAGCTTGCGACAGCTCCTCAATGAGCAGTTCTTC.

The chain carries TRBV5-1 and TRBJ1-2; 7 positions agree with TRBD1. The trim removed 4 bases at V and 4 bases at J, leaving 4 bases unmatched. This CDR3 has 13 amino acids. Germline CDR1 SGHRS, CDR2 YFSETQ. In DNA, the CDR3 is TGCGCCAGCAGCCCGGACAGGAGCTATGGCTACACCTTC. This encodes CASSPDRSYGYTF.

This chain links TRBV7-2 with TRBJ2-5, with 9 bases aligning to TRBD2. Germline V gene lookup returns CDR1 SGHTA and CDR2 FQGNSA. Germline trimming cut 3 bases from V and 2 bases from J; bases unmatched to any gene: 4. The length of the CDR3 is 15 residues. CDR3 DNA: TGTGCCAGCAGCTTCTATACTAGCGGGCAAGAGACCCAGTACTTC. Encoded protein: CASSFYTSGQETQYF.

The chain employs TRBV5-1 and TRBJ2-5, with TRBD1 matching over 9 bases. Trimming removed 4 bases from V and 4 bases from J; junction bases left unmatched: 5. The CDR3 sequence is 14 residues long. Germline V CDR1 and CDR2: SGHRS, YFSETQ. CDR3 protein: CASSVTGGGETQYF. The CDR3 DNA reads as TGCGCCAGCAGCGTGACAGGGGGAGGAGAGACCCAGTACTTC.

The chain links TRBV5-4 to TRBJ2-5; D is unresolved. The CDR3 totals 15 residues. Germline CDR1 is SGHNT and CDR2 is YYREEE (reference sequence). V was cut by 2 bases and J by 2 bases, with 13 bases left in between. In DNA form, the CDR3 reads TGTGCCAGCAGCTTAAAATCGACTGCACAAGAGACCCAGTACTTC. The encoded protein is CASSLKSTAQETQYF.

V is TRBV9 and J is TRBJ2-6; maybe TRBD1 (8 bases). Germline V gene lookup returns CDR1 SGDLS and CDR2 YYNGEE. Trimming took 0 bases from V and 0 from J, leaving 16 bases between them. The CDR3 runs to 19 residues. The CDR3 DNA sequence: TGTGCCAGCAGCGTAGGCCTGGACAGGGACTACTCTGGGGCCAACGTCCTGACTTTC. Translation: CASSVGLDRDYSGANVLTF. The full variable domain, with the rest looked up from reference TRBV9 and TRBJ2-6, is DSGVTQTPKHLITATGQRVTLRCSPRSGDLSVYWYQQSLDQGLQFLIQYYNGEERAKGNILERFSAQQFPDLHSELNLSSLELGDSALYFCASSVGLDRDYSGANVLTFGAGSRLTVL.

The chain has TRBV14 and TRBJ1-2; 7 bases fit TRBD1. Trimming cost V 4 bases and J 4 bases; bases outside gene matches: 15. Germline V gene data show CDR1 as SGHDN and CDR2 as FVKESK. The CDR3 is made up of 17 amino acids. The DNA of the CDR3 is TGTGCCAGCAGCCGAGGACAGGAAAAGCCCTCTCTCTATGGCTACACCTTC. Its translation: CASSRGQEKPSLYGYTF.

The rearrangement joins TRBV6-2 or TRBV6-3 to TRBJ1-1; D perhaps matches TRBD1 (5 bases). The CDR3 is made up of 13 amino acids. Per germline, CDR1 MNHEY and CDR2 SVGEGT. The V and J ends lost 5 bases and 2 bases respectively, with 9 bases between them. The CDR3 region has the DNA TGTGCCAGCAGTCCGACAGTTAACACTGAAGCTTTCTTT. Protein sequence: CASSPTVNTEAFF.

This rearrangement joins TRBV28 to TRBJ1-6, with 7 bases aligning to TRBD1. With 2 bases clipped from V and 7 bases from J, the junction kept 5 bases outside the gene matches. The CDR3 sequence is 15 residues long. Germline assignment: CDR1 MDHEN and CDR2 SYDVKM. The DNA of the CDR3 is TGTGCCAGCAGTTTACAGGGGGTGGGAAATTCACCCCTCCACTTT. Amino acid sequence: CASSLQGVGNSPLHF.

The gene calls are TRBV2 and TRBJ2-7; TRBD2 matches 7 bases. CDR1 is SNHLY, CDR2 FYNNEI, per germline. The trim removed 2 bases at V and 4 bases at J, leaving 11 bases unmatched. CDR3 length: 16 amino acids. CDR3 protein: CASSESGNSYEYEQYF. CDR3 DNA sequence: TGTGCCAGCAGTGAAAGCGGGAACTCTTACGAATACGAGCAGTACTTC.